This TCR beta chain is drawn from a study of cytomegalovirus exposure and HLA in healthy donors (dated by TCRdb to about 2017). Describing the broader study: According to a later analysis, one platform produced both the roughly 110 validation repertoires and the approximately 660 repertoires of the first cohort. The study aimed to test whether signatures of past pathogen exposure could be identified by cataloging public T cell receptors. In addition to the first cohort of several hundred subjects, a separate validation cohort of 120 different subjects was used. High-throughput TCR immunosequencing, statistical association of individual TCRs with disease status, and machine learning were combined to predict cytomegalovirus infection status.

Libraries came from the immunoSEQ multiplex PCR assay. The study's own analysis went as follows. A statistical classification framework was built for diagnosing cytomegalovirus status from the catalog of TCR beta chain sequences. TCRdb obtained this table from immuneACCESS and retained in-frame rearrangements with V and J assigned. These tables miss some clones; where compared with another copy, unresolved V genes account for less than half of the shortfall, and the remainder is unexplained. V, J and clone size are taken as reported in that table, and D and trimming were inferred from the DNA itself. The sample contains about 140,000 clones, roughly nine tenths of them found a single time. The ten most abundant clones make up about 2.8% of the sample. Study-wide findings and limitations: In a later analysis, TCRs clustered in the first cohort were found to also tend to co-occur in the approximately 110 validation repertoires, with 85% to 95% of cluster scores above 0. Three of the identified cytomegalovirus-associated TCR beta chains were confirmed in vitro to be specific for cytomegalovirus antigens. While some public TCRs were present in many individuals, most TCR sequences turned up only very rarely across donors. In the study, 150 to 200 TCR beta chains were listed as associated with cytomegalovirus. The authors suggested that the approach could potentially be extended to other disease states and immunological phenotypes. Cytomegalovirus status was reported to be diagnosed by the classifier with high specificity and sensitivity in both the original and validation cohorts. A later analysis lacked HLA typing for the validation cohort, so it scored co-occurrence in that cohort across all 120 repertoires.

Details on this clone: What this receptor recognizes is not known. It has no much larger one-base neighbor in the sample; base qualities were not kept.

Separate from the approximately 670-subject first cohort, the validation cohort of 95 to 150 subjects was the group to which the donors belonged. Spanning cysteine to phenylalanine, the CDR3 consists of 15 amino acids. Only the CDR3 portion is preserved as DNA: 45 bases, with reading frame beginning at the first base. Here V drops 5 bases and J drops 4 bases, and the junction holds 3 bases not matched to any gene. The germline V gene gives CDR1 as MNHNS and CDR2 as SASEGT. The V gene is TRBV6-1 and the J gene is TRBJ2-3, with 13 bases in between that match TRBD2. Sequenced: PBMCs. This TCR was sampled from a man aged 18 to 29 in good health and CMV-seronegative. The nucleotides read TGTGCCAGCAGTAAACTAGCGGGAGGGCCAGATACGCAGTATTTT. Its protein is CASSKLAGGPDTQYF.